This record concerns one TCR beta chain sequence. Researchers took RNA transcripts and amplified the TCR beta CDR3 regions from them. HTBI primers drove first-round RT-PCR of the TCR CDR3. TCRdb re-called the multiplex PCR reads with MiXCR, one entry per CDR3 protein. The table shows around 760,000 distinct CDR3 sequences, with 35% occurring only once. These data come from a study of T cells in Graves' hyperthyroidism and ophthalmopathy. V lost 4 bases and J lost 2; bases outside the gene matches: 8. CDR3 length equals 15 residues. Germline V gene data show CDR1 as SGHRS and CDR2 as YFSETQ. Material: blood. The source of this sequence is a woman aged 40 to 50 with Graves' hyperthyroidism. The chain recombines TRBV5-1 with TRBJ2-7; 8 bases align to TRBD1. CDR3 region: CASSLQGANPYEQYF. CDR3 sequence (DNA): TGCGCCAGCAGCCTCCAGGGGGCTAACCCCTACGAGCAGTACTTC.